This TCR beta chain was identified during a study of tissue T cells after allogeneic stem cell transplantation. Study-level findings and limits: Anatomically similar tissues had similar TCR repertoires within each patient.

Time point denoted: mouse harvest day 14 after allogeneic transplant. Tail vein injection delivered 10^7 T-cell-depleted bone marrow cells and 10^6 splenic CD5+ T cells. Mice had MHC-mismatched B6 into BALB/c GVHD, sampled day 7 or 14. The V end was cut by 6 bases, the J end by 0 bases, with 8 bases between. The germline V gene encodes CDR1 KGHPV and CDR2 FQNQEV (reference sequence). The CDR3 is 14 residues long. Sequencing of TCRbeta CDR3 at survey depth gave sequences and template counts. The protocol was immunoSEQ multiplex PCR, while the TCRdb copy is restricted to in-frame clones and leaves out a portion. The table lists roughly 2,700 clones, approximately 48% of them singletons. About this clone itself: The antigen remains undetermined. Here the gene names and germline are mouse. The read ends 1 residue early relative to the CDR3; the germline J gene fills the gap.

The sequenced sample consisted of lymph node tissue. The receptor was derived from a female BALB/c mouse given C57BL/6 T cells with graft-versus-host disease after an allogeneic hematopoietic cell transplant. V is TRBV26 and J is TRBJ1-4; D not resolved. The chain's CDR3 is CASRRQISNERLFF. The CDR3 bases that were read are TGTGCCAGCAGGCGACAAATTTCCAACGAAAGATTATTT.